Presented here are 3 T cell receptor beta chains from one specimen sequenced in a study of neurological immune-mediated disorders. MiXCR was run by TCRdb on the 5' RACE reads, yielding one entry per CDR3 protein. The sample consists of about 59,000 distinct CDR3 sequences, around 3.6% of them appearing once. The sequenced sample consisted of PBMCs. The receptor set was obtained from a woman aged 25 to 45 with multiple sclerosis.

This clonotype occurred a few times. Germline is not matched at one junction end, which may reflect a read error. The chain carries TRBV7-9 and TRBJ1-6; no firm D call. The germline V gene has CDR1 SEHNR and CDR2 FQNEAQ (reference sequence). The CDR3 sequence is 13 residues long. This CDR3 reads CASTILPGSPLNF. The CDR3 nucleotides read TGTGCCAGCACCATACTACCTGGTTCACCCCTCAACTTT.

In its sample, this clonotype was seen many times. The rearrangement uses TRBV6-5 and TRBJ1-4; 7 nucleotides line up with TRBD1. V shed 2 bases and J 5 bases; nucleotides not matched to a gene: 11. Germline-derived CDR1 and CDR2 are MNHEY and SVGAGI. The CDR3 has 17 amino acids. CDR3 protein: CASSYTAPAGGNEKLFF. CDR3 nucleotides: TGTGCCAGCAGTTACACCGCTCCGGCAGGGGGGAATGAAAAACTGTTTTTT.

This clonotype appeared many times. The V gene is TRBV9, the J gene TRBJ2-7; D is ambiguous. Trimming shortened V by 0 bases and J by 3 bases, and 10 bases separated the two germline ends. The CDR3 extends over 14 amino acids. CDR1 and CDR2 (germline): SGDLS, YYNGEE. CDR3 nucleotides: TGTGCCAGCAGCGTAGAGGGCAACCTCTACGAGCAGTACTTC. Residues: CASSVEGNLYEQYF.